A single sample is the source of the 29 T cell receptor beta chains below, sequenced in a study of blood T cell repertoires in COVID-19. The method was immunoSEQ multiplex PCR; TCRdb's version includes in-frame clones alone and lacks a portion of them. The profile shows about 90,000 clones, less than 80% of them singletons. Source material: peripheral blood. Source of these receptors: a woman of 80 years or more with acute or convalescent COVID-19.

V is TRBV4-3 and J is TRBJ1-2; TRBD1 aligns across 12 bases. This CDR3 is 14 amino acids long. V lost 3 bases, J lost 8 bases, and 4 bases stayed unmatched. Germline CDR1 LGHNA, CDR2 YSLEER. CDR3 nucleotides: TGCGCCAGCAGCCAGGGACAGGGGGCGAGAGGCTACACCTTC. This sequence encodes CASSQGQGARGYTF.

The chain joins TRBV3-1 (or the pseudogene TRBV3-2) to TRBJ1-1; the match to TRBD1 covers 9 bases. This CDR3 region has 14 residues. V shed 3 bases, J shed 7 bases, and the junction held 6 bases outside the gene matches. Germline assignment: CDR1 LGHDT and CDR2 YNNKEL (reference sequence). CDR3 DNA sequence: TGTGCCAGCAGCCACTCGGACAGGGGAAATGAAGCTTTCTTT. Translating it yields CASSHSDRGNEAFF.

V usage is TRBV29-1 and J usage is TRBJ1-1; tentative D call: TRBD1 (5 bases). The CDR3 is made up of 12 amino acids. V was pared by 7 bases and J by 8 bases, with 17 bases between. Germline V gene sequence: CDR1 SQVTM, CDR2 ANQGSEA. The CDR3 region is CSALTDRGEAFF. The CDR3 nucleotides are TGCAGCGCCCTAACTGATAGGGGAGAAGCTTTCTTT.

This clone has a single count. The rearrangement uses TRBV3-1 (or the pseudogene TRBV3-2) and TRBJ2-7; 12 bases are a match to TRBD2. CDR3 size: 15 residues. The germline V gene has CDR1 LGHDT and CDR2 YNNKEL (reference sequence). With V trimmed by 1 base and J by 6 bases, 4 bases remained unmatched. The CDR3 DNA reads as TGTGCCAGCAGCCAAGTAGGACTAGCGGGAATCGAGCAGTACTTC. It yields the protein CASSQVGLAGIEQYF.

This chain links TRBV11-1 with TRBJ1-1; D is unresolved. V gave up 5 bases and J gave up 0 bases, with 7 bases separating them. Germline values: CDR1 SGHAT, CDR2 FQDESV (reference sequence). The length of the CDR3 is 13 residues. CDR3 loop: CASSPQMNTEAFF. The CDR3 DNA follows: TGTGCCAGCAGCCCCCAGATGAACACTGAAGCTTTCTTT. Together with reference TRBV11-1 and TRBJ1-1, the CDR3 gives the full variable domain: EAEVAQSPRYKITEKSQAVAFWCDPISGHATLYWYRQILGQGPELLVQFQDESVVDDSQLPKDRFSAERLKGVDSTLKIQPAELGDSAMYLCASSPQMNTEAFFGQGTRLTVV.

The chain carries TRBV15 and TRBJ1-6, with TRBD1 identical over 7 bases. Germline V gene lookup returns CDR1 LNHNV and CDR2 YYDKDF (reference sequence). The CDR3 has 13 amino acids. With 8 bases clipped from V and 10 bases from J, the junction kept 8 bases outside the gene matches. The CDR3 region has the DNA TGTGCCACCTCAAGAGGGGGCGGCTCACCCCTCCACTTT. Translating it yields CATSRGGGSPLHF.

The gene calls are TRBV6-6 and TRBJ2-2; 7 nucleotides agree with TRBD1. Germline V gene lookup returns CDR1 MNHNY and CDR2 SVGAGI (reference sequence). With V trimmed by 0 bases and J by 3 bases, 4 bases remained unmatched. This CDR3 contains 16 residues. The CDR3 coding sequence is TGTGCCAGCAGTTACTCGAAGGGGGCTGACACCGGGGAGCTGTTTTTT. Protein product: CASSYSKGADTGELFF.

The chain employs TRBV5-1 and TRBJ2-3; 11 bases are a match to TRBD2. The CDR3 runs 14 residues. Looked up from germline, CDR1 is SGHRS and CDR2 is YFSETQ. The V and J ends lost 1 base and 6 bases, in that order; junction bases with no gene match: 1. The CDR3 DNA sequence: TGCGCCAGCAGCTTGCGACTAGCGGGGGATACGCAGTATTTT. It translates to CASSLRLAGDTQYF.

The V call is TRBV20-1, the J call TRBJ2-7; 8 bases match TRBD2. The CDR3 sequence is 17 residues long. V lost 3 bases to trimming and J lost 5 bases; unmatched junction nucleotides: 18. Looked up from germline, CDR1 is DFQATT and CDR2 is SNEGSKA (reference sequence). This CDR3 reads CSASRRGATEDLDEQYF. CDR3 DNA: TGCAGTGCTAGTAGGCGGGGGGCCACTGAGGATCTCGACGAGCAGTACTTC.

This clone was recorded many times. CDR3 DNA: TGTGCCAGCAGTGACTTCCGGACAGGCGAAGCTTTCTTT. Translating it yields CASSDFRTGEAFF. The chain carries TRBV25-1 and TRBJ1-1, with TRBD1 identical over 7 bases. This CDR3 comprises 13 residues. The junction had 6 bases not matched to a gene; V was cut back by 3 bases and J by 8 bases. The germline V gene encodes CDR1 MGHDK and CDR2 SYGVNS. Full variable domain (outside the CDR3, taken from reference TRBV25-1 and TRBJ1-1): EADIYQTPRYLVIGTGKKITLECSQTMGHDKMYWYQQDPGMELHLIHYSYGVNSTEKGDLSSESTVSRIRTEHFPLTLESARPSHTSQYLCASSDFRTGEAFFGQGTRLTVV.

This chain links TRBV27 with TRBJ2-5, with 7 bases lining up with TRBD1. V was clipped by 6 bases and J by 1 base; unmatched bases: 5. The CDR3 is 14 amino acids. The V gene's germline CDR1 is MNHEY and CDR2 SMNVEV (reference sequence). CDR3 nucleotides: TGTGCCAGCAGCCGAGACAGGGTCCAAGAGACCCAGTACTTC. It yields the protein CASSRDRVQETQYF.

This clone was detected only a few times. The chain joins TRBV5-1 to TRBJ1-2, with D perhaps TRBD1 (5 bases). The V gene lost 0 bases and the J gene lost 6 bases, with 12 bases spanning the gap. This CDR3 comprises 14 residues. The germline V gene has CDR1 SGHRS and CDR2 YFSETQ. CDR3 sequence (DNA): TGCGCCAGCAGCTTGGCCTTGTCAGGGAATGGCTACACCTTC. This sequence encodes CASSLALSGNGYTF.

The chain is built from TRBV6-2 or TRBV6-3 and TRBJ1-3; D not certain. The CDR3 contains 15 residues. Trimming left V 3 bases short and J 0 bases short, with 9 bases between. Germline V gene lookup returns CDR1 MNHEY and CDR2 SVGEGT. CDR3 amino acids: CASSYGGTSGNTIYF. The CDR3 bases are TGTGCCAGCAGTTATGGAGGTACCTCTGGAAACACCATATATTTT.

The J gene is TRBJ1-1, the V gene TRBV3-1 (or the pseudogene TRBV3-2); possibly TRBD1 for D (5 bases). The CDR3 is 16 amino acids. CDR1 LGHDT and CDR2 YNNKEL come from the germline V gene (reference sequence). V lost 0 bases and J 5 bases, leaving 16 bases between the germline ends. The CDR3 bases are TGTGCCAGCAGCCAAGATCTGGGCAGGGTGAGGACTGAAGCTTTCTTT. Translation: CASSQDLGRVRTEAFF.

The CDR3 loop reads CASSQPTGWGTEAFF. CDR3 in DNA: TGTGCCAGCAGCCAACCTACAGGGTGGGGCACTGAAGCTTTCTTT. The chain uses TRBV14 and TRBJ1-1; maybe TRBD1 (6 bases). With 2 bases removed from V and 4 bases from J, the gap between germline ends came to 14 bases. Germline CDR1 is SGHDN and CDR2 is FVKESK. CDR3 length: 15 amino acids. The full variable domain, rest sourced from reference TRBV14 and TRBJ1-1, is EAGVTQFPSHSVIEKGQTVTLRCDPISGHDNLYWYRRVMGKEIKFLLHFVKESKQDESGMPNNRFLAERTGGTYSTLKVQPAELEDSGVYFCASSQPTGWGTEAFFGQGTRLTVV.

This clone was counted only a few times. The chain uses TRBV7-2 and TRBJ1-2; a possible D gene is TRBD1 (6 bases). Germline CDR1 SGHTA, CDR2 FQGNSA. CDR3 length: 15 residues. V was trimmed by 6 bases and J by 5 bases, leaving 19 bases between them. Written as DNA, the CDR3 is TGTGCCAGCAGTAAAACTCGGGGGGCTCCTTATGGCTACACCTTC. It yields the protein CASSKTRGAPYGYTF.

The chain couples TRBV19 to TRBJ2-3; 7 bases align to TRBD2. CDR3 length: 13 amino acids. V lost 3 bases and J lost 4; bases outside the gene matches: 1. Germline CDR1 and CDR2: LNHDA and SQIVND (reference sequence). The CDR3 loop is CASSMGGADTQYF. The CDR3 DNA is TGTGCCAGTAGTATGGGGGGGGCAGATACGCAGTATTTT.

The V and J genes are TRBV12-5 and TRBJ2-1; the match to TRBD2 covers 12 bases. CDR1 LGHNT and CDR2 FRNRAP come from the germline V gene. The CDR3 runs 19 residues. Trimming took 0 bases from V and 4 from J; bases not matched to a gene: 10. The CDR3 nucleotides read TGTGCTAGTGGTTTGGTACGCACCGCCCTAGCGGGGGGGTACAATGAGCAGTTCTTC. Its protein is CASGLVRTALAGGYNEQFF. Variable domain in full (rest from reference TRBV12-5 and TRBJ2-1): DARVTQTPRHKVTEMGQEVTMRCQPILGHNTVFWYRQTMMQGLELLAYFRNRAPLDDSGMPKDRFSAEMPDATLATLKIQPSEPRDSAVYFCASGLVRTALAGGYNEQFFGPGTRLTVL.

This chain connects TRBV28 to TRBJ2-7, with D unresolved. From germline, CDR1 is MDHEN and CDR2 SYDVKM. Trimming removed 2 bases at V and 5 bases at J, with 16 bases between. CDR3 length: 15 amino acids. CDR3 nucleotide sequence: TGTGCCAGCAGTTTAGCGCCCCCTAGGCGTCACGAGCAGTACTTC. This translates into CASSLAPPRRHEQYF.

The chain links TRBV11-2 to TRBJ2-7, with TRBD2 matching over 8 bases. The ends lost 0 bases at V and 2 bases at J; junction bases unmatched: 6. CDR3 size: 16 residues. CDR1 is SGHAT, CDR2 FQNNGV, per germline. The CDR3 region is CASSLDGGAFPYEQYF. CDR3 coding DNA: TGTGCCAGCAGCTTAGACGGGGGGGCTTTCCCCTACGAGCAGTACTTC.

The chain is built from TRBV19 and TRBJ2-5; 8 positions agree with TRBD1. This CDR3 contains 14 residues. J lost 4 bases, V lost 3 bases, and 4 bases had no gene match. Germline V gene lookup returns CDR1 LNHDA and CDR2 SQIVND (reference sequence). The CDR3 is CASSMTRGRETQYF. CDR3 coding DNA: TGTGCCAGTAGTATGACCAGGGGGCGAGAGACCCAGTACTTC.

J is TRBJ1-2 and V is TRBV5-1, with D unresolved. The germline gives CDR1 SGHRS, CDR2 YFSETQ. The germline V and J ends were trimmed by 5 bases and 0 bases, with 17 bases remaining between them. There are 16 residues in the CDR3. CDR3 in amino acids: CASSALSYTTNYGYTF. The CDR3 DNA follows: TGCGCCAGCAGTGCTTTATCTTACACGACTAACTATGGCTACACCTTC.

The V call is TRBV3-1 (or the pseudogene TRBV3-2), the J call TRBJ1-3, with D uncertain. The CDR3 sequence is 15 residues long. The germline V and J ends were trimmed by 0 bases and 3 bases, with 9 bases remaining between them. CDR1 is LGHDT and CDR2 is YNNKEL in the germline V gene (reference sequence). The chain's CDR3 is CASSQDMASGNTIYF. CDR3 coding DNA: TGTGCCAGCAGCCAAGATATGGCCAGTGGAAACACCATATATTTT.

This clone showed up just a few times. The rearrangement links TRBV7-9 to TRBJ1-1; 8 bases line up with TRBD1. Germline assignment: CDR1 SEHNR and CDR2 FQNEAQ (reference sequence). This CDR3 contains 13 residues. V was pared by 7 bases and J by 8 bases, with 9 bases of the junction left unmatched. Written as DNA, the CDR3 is TGTGCCAGCACCACAACGGACAGGGAAGAAGCTTTCTTT. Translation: CASTTTDREEAFF.

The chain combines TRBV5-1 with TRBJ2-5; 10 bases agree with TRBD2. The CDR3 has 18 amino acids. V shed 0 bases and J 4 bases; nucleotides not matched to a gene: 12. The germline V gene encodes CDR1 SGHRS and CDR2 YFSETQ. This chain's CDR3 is CASSLEASGSGLSETQYF. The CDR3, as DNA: TGCGCCAGCAGCTTGGAGGCTAGCGGGAGTGGATTATCAGAGACCCAGTACTTC. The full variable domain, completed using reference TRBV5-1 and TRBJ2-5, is KAGVTQTPRYLIKTRGQQVTLSCSPISGHRSVSWYQQTPGQGLQFLFEYFSETQRNKGNFPGRFSGRQFSNSRSEMNVSTLELGDSALYLCASSLEASGSGLSETQYFGPGTRLLVL.

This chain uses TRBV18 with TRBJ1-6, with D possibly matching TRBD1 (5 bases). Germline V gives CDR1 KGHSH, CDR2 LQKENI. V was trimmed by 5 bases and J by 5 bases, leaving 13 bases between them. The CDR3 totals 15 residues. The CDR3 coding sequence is TGTGCCAGCTCATCTGTGACAGACGATAATTCACCCCTCCACTTT. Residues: CASSSVTDDNSPLHF. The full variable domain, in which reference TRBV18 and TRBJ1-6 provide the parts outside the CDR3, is NAGVMQNPRHLVRRRGQEARLRCSPMKGHSHVYWYRQLPEEGLKFMVYLQKENIIDESGMPKERFSAEFPKEGPSILRIQQVVRGDSAAYFCASSSVTDDNSPLHFGNGTRLTVT.

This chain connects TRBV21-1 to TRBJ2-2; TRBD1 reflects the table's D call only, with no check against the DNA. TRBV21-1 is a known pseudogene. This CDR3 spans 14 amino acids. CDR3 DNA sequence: TGTGCCAGCAGCAAAGGGGGCCACACCGGGGAGCTGTTTTTT. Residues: CASSKGGHTGELFF.

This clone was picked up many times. The CDR3 sequence: CASSLGDRQGGQPQHF. The DNA for the CDR3 is TGCGCCAGCAGCTTGGGGGACCGACAGGGCGGACAGCCCCAGCATTTT. The V and J genes are TRBV5-1 and TRBJ1-5; TRBD1 agrees at 7 bases. This CDR3 spans 16 amino acids. The junction had 10 bases not matched to a gene; V was cut back by 0 bases and J by 7 bases. Germline CDR1 is SGHRS and CDR2 is YFSETQ.

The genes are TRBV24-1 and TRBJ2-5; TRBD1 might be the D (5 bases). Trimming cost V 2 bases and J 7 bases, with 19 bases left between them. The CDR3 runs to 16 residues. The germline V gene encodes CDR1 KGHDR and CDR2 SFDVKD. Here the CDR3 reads CATSDSRTPFDGTQYF. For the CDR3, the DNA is TGTGCCACCAGTGATTCCCGGACACCATTTGACGGGACCCAGTACTTC.